This T cell receptor beta chain was sequenced in a study of T cells after yellow fever vaccination. Study findings and constraints: The secondary response peaked faster, at day 5 versus 15, but was weaker.

CDR3 length equals 16 residues. Trimming stripped 5 bases from V and 1 base from J, with 16 bases between. This clonotype was counted between two and nine times. Its antigen is as yet unknown. TCRdb recomputed calls from the 5' RACE reads with MiXCR, one row per CDR3 protein. Found here are about 300,000 distinct CDR3 sequences, around 8.6% of them singletons; the top ten hold 3% to 3.5%. The V and J genes are TRBV12-3 or TRBV12-4 and TRBJ2-3; D perhaps matches TRBD1 (6 bases). This specimen consisted of CD4+ T cells sorted from PBMCs, obtained 5 days after the yellow fever booster vaccination. This receptor was identified in a young man who received the YFV17D yellow fever vaccine. The CDR3 coding sequence is TGTGCCAGCAGTACCCCCTGGGGGCGGGGCACAGATACGCAGTATTTT. Protein sequence: CASSTPWGRGTDTQYF.